The 25 T cell receptor beta chains below come from one sample, sequenced in a study of regulatory T cells in long-lasting Graves disease. Time point in this sample: persistent/refractory GD, antithyroid drugs over 5 years with positive TRAb. PBMC RNA was the source of the TCR library. Through Arm-PCR of CDR3 regions and iRepertoire HTBI primers, TCR beta libraries were built. MiXCR, applied by TCRdb to the multiplex PCR reads, yields one record per CDR3 protein. The table shows fewer than 450,000 distinct CDR3 sequences, with about a fifth occurring only once. The sequenced sample was peripheral blood mononuclear cells (PBMCs), obtained when the disease was refractory, from a patient treated with antithyroid drugs. The receptors shown here come from a female donor with Graves disease.

This clonotype was detected many times. The CDR3 reads CASSQRATYGYTF. Here the CDR3 DNA reads TGTGCCAGCAGCCAGCGAGCCACGTATGGCTACACCTTC. The V call is TRBV3-1, the J call TRBJ1-2; D unclear. The CDR3 is made up of 13 amino acids. The V end was cut by 3 bases, the J end by 5 bases, with 10 bases between. Germline values: CDR1 LGHDT, CDR2 YNNKEL (reference sequence).

Details on this clonotype: This may be a read error, as it is one base from a much larger clone. The chain employs TRBV24-1 and TRBJ2-7, with 10 bases lining up with TRBD2. CDR3 length: 13 residues. In germline, CDR1 is KGHDR, CDR2 SFDVKD. The CDR3 coding sequence is TGTGGCACCAGTGAAGCGGGAGGGTACGAGCAGTACTTC. Translating gives CGTSEAGGYEQYF.

This clonotype has just a few counts. The gene calls are TRBV5-1 and TRBJ2-7; 9 positions match TRBD2. The CDR3 has 16 amino acids. Germline values: CDR1 SGHRS, CDR2 YFSETQ. Losses at the gene ends were 4 bases for V and 2 bases for J; bases not matched to a gene: 10. The DNA of the CDR3 is TGCGCCAGCAGCGCCCTCGCGACTAGCGGAGCCTACGAGCAGTACTTC. This codes for CASSALATSGAYEQYF.

The V gene is TRBV7-2, the J gene TRBJ1-3; D remains unclear. Trimming cost V 1 base and J 4 bases, with 8 bases left between them. This CDR3 has 14 amino acids. Germline V CDR1 and CDR2: SGHTA, FQGNSA. As DNA, the CDR3 is TGTGCCAGCAGCTTAGTTGGGTCAGGAAACACCATATATTTT. Translated, it gives CASSLVGSGNTIYF.

In its sample, this clonotype was seen many times. This chain links TRBV7-2 with TRBJ1-5; no reliable D call. The V gene's germline CDR1 is SGHTA and CDR2 FQGNSA. V was cut by 1 base and J by 7 bases, with 8 bases left in between. This CDR3 comprises 13 residues. The CDR3 is CASSLVADQPQHF. The CDR3 bases are TGTGCCAGCAGCTTAGTGGCAGACCAGCCCCAGCATTTT.

The chain is built from TRBV29-1 and TRBJ2-5, with D perhaps matching TRBD1 or TRBD2 (5 bases each). CDR3 size: 13 residues. Germline lookup yields CDR1 SQVTM and CDR2 ANQGSEA. Trimming pared 4 bases from V and 5 bases from J, leaving 14 bases between. The CDR3: CSVAGRVAETQYF. Here the CDR3 DNA reads TGCAGCGTTGCTGGCAGGGTAGCGGAGACCCAGTACTTC. Using reference TRBV29-1 and TRBJ2-5 for the parts outside the CDR3, the full variable domain is SAVISQKPSRDICQRGTSLTIQCQVDSQVTMMFWYRQQPGQSLTLIATANQGSEATYESGFVIDKFPISRPNLTFSTLTVSNMSPEDSSIYLCSVAGRVAETQYFGPGTRLLVL.

This clonotype was found many times. The V gene is TRBV12-3 or TRBV12-4, the J gene TRBJ2-2; TRBD2 agrees at 14 bases. The CDR3 contains 15 residues. The V segment lost 4 bases and the J segment 6 bases; nucleotides outside the gene matches: 1. The CDR3 loop reads CASSSTSGRAGELFF. CDR3 sequence (DNA): TGTGCCAGCAGTTCGACTAGCGGGAGGGCCGGGGAGCTGTTTTTT.

This sequence joins TRBV7-8 and TRBJ1-5, with D tentatively TRBD1 (6 bases). CDR1 and CDR2 (germline): SGHVS, FQNEAQ. The ends were cut back, 7 bases at V and 4 bases at J, with 14 bases in the middle. CDR3 size: 14 residues. CDR3: CASNDAGANQPQHF. CDR3 coding DNA: TGTGCCAGCAACGACGCAGGGGCAAATCAGCCCCAGCATTTT.

Remarks on this clonotype: One base away lies a much larger clone, so this may be a sequencing read error. The chain recombines TRBV6-2 or TRBV6-3 with TRBJ2-7, with D tentatively TRBD2 (5 bases). Per germline, CDR1 MNHEY and CDR2 SVGEGT. CDR3 length: 18 residues. The germline V and J ends were trimmed by 6 bases and 2 bases, with 26 bases remaining between them. The CDR3 DNA follows: TGTGCCAGCAGATCCTTGGAGTTGGTAGCGAGATCCACCTACGAGCAGTACTTC. Its protein is CASRSLELVARSTYEQYF.

This clonotype was detected a few times. The V gene is TRBV29-1, the J gene TRBJ2-2; the D gene could be TRBD1 or TRBD2 (7 bases each). V lost 5 bases to trimming and J lost 5 bases, with 9 bases between them. This CDR3 has 12 residues. Germline V gene lookup returns CDR1 SQVTM and CDR2 ANQGSEA. The CDR3: CSVQGGTGELFF. Here the CDR3 DNA reads TGCAGCGTTCAGGGGGGGACCGGGGAGCTGTTTTTT.

The chain links TRBV11-2 to TRBJ2-1; D is perhaps TRBD1 or TRBD2 (5 bases each). CDR1 and CDR2 (germline): SGHAT, FQNNGV. Deletions cut 1 base from V and 10 bases from J, with 14 bases between. The CDR3 contains 14 residues. Written as DNA, the CDR3 is TGTGCCAGCAGCTTAGGGGGGAGACGGACGGAGCAGTTCTTC. Translation: CASSLGGRRTEQFF.

This clonotype was counted at least ten times. The rearrangement links TRBV7-2 to TRBJ2-5; 12 positions agree with TRBD2. Trimming removed 5 bases from V and 2 bases from J; junction bases left unmatched: 3. The germline V gene encodes CDR1 SGHTA and CDR2 FQGNSA. The CDR3 loop spans 15 amino acids. For the CDR3, the DNA is TGTGCCAGCAGCCCCGGACTAGCGGGGCAAGAGACCCAGTACTTC. Encoded protein: CASSPGLAGQETQYF. Full variable domain (missing parts from reference TRBV7-2 and TRBJ2-5): GAGVSQSPSNKVTEKGKDVELRCDPISGHTALYWYRQSLGQGLEFLIYFQGNSAPDKSGLPSDRFSAERTGGSVSTLTIQRTQQEDSAVYLCASSPGLAGQETQYFGPGTRLLVL.

This clonotype came up many times. The rearrangement uses TRBV12-3 or TRBV12-4 and TRBJ2-5; 7 bases are shared with TRBD2. The CDR3 contains 15 residues. Trimming cost V 6 bases and J 2 bases; bases outside gene matches: 9. DNA for the CDR3: TGTGCCAGCAGCTCCCATTGGGGAGGGCAAGAGACCCAGTACTTC. Residues: CASSSHWGGQETQYF.

Note on this clonotype: The germline gene is not matched at one end of the junction; a read error may be the cause. The chain joins TRBV28 to TRBJ1-6; D is ambiguous. The CDR3 runs 15 residues. CDR1 and CDR2 from the germline V gene are MDHEN and SYDVKM. DNA for the CDR3: TGTGCCAGCAGCCCCGATGGGTCCTATAGTTCACCCCTCCACTTT. It yields the protein CASSPDGSYSSPLHF.

The genes are TRBV6-9 and TRBJ2-7; no clear D gene. With 3 bases removed from V and 7 bases from J, the gap between germline ends came to 10 bases. Germline V gene data show CDR1 as MNHGY and CDR2 as SVAAGI. The CDR3 length is 12 residues. CDR3 amino acids: CASSYMGCEQYF. CDR3 in DNA: TGTGCCAGCAGTTACATGGGTTGTGAGCAGTACTTC.

V is TRBV27 and J is TRBJ1-1, with unresolved D. Germline V gene lookup returns CDR1 MNHEY and CDR2 SMNVEV (reference sequence). The CDR3 is 14 residues long. Trimming cost V 5 bases and J 1 base, with 11 bases left between them. CDR3 in amino acids: CASSPNNKNTEAFF. The CDR3 DNA reads TGTGCCAGCAGTCCAAATAATAAGAACACTGAAGCTTTCTTT.

About this clonotype itself: A much bigger clone sits one base away, suggesting this may be a read error. This sequence joins TRBV7-9 and TRBJ2-7, with a weak D call TRBD2 (6 bases). CDR3 length: 20 residues. V shed 0 bases and J shed 1 base, with 25 bases lying between them. Germline CDR1 and CDR2: SEHNR and FQNEAQ (reference sequence). This CDR3 is CASSLALGASVSYTSYEQYF. CDR3 nucleotide sequence: TGTGCCAGCAGCTTAGCCCTAGGGGCTAGCGTTTCCTATACTTCCTACGAGCAGTACTTC.

Turning to this clonotype: It is likely a read error: a sequence one base away is far more abundant. This rearrangement joins TRBV2 to TRBJ2-1; D uncertain. Trimming left V 0 bases short and J 10 bases short, with 13 bases between. Germline CDR1 is SNHLY and CDR2 is FYNNEI. There are 14 residues in the CDR3. The CDR3 protein is CASSEASVAREQFF. In DNA, the CDR3 is TGTGCCAGCAGTGAAGCTTCTGTAGCAAGGGAGCAGTTCTTC.

The sample holds many counts of this clonotype. This sequence joins TRBV20-1 and TRBJ2-7; no definite D call. The CDR3 is 13 residues long. V was trimmed by 3 bases and J by 2 bases, leaving 11 bases between them. CDR1 DFQATT and CDR2 SNEGSKA come from the germline V gene (reference sequence). In DNA, the CDR3 is TGCAGTGCTAGGGAGCCAATCACCTACGAGCAGTACTTC. Protein: CSAREPITYEQYF.

This clonotype turned up a few times. V usage is TRBV12-5 and J usage is TRBJ2-3; 9 bases align to TRBD2. V lost 7 bases and J lost 2; bases outside the gene matches: 25. The CDR3 is made up of 21 amino acids. In germline, CDR1 is LGHNT, CDR2 FRNRAP. In DNA, the CDR3 is TGTGCTAGTGCCCCAACTTTCTGGGGACGACTAGCGGATAGAGCCACAGATACGCAGTATTTT. It encodes CASAPTFWGRLADRATDTQYF.

This clonotype came up once. The genes are TRBV20-1 and TRBJ1-6, with 9 bases fitting TRBD1. The CDR3 runs to 15 residues. Unmatched junction bases numbered 8, after V lost 4 bases and J lost 7 bases. The germline CDR1 and CDR2 sequences are DFQATT and SNEGSKA (reference sequence). CDR3 nucleotides: TGCAGTGCTATGCCGGGACAGGGCGAAAATTCACCCCTCCACTTT. Its protein product is CSAMPGQGENSPLHF.

This clonotype has a count of ten or more. This chain joins TRBV6-1 and TRBJ1-1; TRBD1 matches 7 bases. CDR1 MNHNS and CDR2 SASEGT come from the germline V gene. Losses at the gene ends were 3 bases for V and 0 bases for J; bases not matched to a gene: 1. This CDR3 region has 14 residues. This chain's CDR3 is CASSEGQMNTEAFF. In DNA form, the CDR3 reads TGTGCCAGCAGTGAGGGACAGATGAACACTGAAGCTTTCTTT.

This clonotype was found many times. The chain uses TRBV6-5 and TRBJ1-2; D is ambiguous. The CDR3 covers 11 residues. V lost 0 bases and J 7 bases, leaving 3 bases between the germline ends. Germline V lookup: CDR1 MNHEY, CDR2 SVGAGI. This CDR3 is CASSYSSGYTF. CDR3 sequence (DNA): TGTGCCAGCAGTTACTCGAGTGGCTACACCTTC.

There are many counts of this clonotype. The gene calls are TRBV7-3 and TRBJ2-5; D is unresolved. This CDR3 spans 13 amino acids. CDR1 is SGHTA, CDR2 FQGTGA, per germline. Trimming shortened V by 2 bases and J by 4 bases, and 8 bases separated the two germline ends. Written as DNA, the CDR3 is TGTGCCAGCAGCTTAGTGCCGGGAGAGACCCAGTACTTC. Residues: CASSLVPGETQYF. The complete variable domain, with remaining parts taken from reference TRBV7-3 and TRBJ2-5, reads GAGVSQTPSNKVTEKGKYVELRCDPISGHTALYWYRQSLGQGPEFLIYFQGTGAADDSGLPNDRFFAVRPEGSVSTLKIQRTERGDSAVYLCASSLVPGETQYFGPGTRLLVL.

This CDR3 is CSASELGQTEHF. CDR3 bases: TGCAGTGCTAGTGAACTTGGGCAAACGGAGCACTTT. J is TRBJ1-6 and V is TRBV20-1; D gene uncertain. The V and J ends lost 3 bases and 19 bases respectively, with 19 bases between them. The CDR3 totals 12 residues. CDR1 is DFQATT, CDR2 SNEGSKA, per germline (reference sequence).